This TCR beta chain was sequenced during a study of cytomegalovirus exposure and HLA in healthy donors. The PCR made use of 60 Vbeta and 13 Jbeta primers. Sequencing was performed with immunoSEQ multiplex PCR; in TCRdb, only in-frame clones are kept and a portion is missing. The table has 200,000 to 250,000 clones, approximately 83% seen once. The CDR3 is 16 amino acids. Germline lookup yields CDR1 SGHAT and CDR2 FQNNGV. Trimming removed 5 bases from V and 4 bases from J, with 18 bases in between. The sequencing input was PBMCs. This receptor was identified in a girl aged 5-17 years in good health and CMV-seronegative. The genes are TRBV11-2 and TRBJ1-5; possible D gene TRBD1, 5 bases. CDR3 region: CASSPRAGSGNQPQHF. As DNA, the CDR3 is TGTGCCAGCAGCCCCCGGGCAGGGTCAGGGAATCAGCCCCAGCATTTT.